This passage covers 14 T cell receptor beta chains from one sample sequenced in a study of T cells after yellow fever vaccination. In TCRdb, the 5' RACE reads were re-called with MiXCR into one record per CDR3 protein. This sample has hundreds of thousands of distinct CDR3 sequences, with 12% found just once. The sample in question was PBMCs, obtained on the day of the yellow fever booster vaccination. The receptors come from a man aged 25 to 40 who received the YFV17D yellow fever vaccine.

The chain uses TRBV18 and TRBJ2-3, with D maybe TRBD2 (6 bases). V shed 1 base and J shed 0 bases, with 11 bases lying between them. The CDR3 is made up of 16 amino acids. Germline V gene data show CDR1 as KGHSH and CDR2 as LQKENI. CDR3 DNA: TGTGCCAGCTCACCACGTCCAGGGACTAGCACAGATACGCAGTATTTT. The encoded protein is CASSPRPGTSTDTQYF.

V gene TRBV7-9 combines with J gene TRBJ2-7; the match to TRBD1 covers 8 bases. The CDR3 loop spans 15 amino acids. V was pared by 3 bases and J by 7 bases, with 11 bases of the junction left unmatched. Germline CDR1 reads SEHNR; CDR2 reads FQNEAQ (reference sequence). CDR3 coding DNA: TGTGCCAGCAGCTTCGTGACAGGGGACACGGGGGAGCAGTACTTC. Amino acids: CASSFVTGDTGEQYF.

The genes are TRBV20-1 and TRBJ2-3, with D tentatively TRBD1 (6 bases). The CDR3 runs to 15 residues. V gave up 5 bases and J gave up 0 bases, with 15 bases separating them. Germline V gene data show CDR1 as DFQATT and CDR2 as SNEGSKA (reference sequence). The chain's CDR3 is CSAEGQSSSTDTQYF. The CDR3 nucleotides read TGCAGTGCTGAAGGACAGAGCTCTAGCACAGATACGCAGTATTTT.

This clonotype was detected only once. The genes are TRBV20-1 and TRBJ2-3; D remains unclear. This CDR3 contains 15 residues. CDR1 and CDR2 from the germline V gene are DFQATT and SNEGSKA (reference sequence). Trimming removed 6 bases at V and 1 base at J, with 17 bases between. The CDR3 reads CSATGLGGGTDTQYF. The CDR3 DNA sequence: TGCAGTGCAACCGGTTTGGGCGGAGGCACAGATACGCAGTATTTT.

The V gene is TRBV7-6, the J gene TRBJ2-5, with D hard to call. V dropped 0 bases and J dropped 5 bases, with 10 bases sitting between them. Germline loops: CDR1 SGHVS, CDR2 FNYEAQ. The CDR3 totals 14 residues. In DNA form, the CDR3 reads TGTGCCAGCAGCTTAGCGATACAGATGGAGACCCAGTACTTC. Residues: CASSLAIQMETQYF. Variable domain in full (rest from reference TRBV7-6 and TRBJ2-5): GAGVSQSPRYKVTKRGQDVALRCDPISGHVSLYWYRQALGQGPEFLTYFNYEAQQDKSGLPNDRFSAERPEGSISTLTIQRTEQRDSAMYRCASSLAIQMETQYFGPGTRLLVL.

The chain combines TRBV12-3 or TRBV12-4 with TRBJ2-7; 8 nucleotides agree with TRBD1. V lost 8 bases, J lost 4 bases, and 7 bases stayed unmatched. This CDR3 has 13 amino acids. CDR3 sequence reads: CASGQGARYEQYF. The CDR3 bases are TGTGCCAGCGGCCAGGGGGCGCGTTACGAGCAGTACTTC.

The CDR3 sequence is CASSQYLMPDYEQYF. The CDR3 DNA follows: TGCGCCAGCAGCCAGTACCTCATGCCCGACTACGAGCAGTACTTC. The rearrangement links TRBV4-3 to TRBJ2-7; the D is unclear. Germline V gene data show CDR1 as LGHNA and CDR2 as YSLEER. The V end was cut by 3 bases, the J end by 3 bases, with 15 bases between. The CDR3 consists of 15 residues.

This clonotype has more than one count but fewer than ten. The chain carries TRBV9 and TRBJ1-4, with D possibly matching TRBD1 (5 bases). The CDR3 sequence is 14 residues long. Trimming removed 4 bases at V and 4 bases at J, with 11 bases between. Per germline, CDR1 SGDLS and CDR2 YYNGEE. Here the CDR3 DNA reads TGTGCCAGCAGCCCGGGACTTAATAATGAAAAACTGTTTTTT. This translates into CASSPGLNNEKLFF.

V is TRBV14 and J is TRBJ2-7; D gene ambiguous. V gave up 2 bases and J gave up 5 bases, with 10 bases separating them. Germline V gene data show CDR1 as SGHDN and CDR2 as FVKESK. The CDR3 extends over 13 amino acids. The chain's CDR3 is CASSQYGANEQYF. The CDR3 coding sequence is TGTGCCAGCAGCCAATACGGAGCGAACGAGCAGTACTTC.

The chain uses TRBV12-3 or TRBV12-4 and TRBJ2-1; 16 bases fit TRBD2. This CDR3 is built from 16 residues. Losses at the gene ends were 5 bases for V and 9 bases for J; bases not matched to a gene: 7. The CDR3 region is CASSPGLAGGLSEQFF. The CDR3 region has the DNA TGTGCCAGCAGTCCGGGACTAGCGGGAGGGCTTAGTGAGCAGTTCTTC.

This clonotype was recorded many times. The rearrangement joins TRBV4-3 to TRBJ2-1; the D gene is possibly TRBD2 (6 bases). The CDR3 totals 16 residues. V lost 4 bases to trimming and J lost 0 bases, with 13 bases between them. CDR1 and CDR2 from the germline V gene are LGHNA and YSLEER. The CDR3 here is CASSPLADSSYNEQFF. The CDR3 DNA is TGCGCCAGCAGCCCCTTAGCGGATAGCTCCTACAATGAGCAGTTCTTC.

The table lists this clonotype with a few counts. The rearrangement uses TRBV5-1 and TRBJ2-1; D ambiguous. The CDR3 is 15 residues long. V shed 2 bases and J shed 8 bases, with 17 bases lying between them. Germline V lookup: CDR1 SGHRS, CDR2 YFSETQ. The CDR3, as DNA: TGCGCCAGCAGCTTTACGGCCATGATTACGGATGAGCAGTTCTTC. Translated: CASSFTAMITDEQFF.

The J gene is TRBJ2-1, the V gene TRBV27; unclear D gene. CDR1 is MNHEY, CDR2 SMNVEV, per germline (reference sequence). V was clipped by 1 base and J by 5 bases, with 9 bases between them. The CDR3 length is 14 residues. The CDR3 DNA reads as TGTGCCAGCAGTTTATTCGGGCCTGACAATGAGCAGTTCTTC. Protein product: CASSLFGPDNEQFF.

This clonotype was detected only a few times. The rearrangement uses TRBV5-1 and TRBJ1-3; the D is unclear. The V end lost 5 bases, the J end lost 0 bases, and 9 bases lay between the germline ends. Germline-derived CDR1 and CDR2 are SGHRS and YFSETQ. The CDR3 runs 14 residues. This chain's CDR3 is CASRRQDSGNTIYF. Written as DNA, the CDR3 is TGCGCCAGCAGACGGCAAGACTCTGGAAACACCATATATTTT.